This TCR beta chain was observed in a study of human T cells and chemical hapten exposure. This clonotype was seen ten or more times. TCRdb reprocessed the RACE reads via MiXCR and lists one record per CDR3 protein. Of tens of thousands of distinct CDR3 sequences listed, approximately 5.5% are singletons. Time point noted: healthy volunteer bleed at 6 weeks. Blood, whole and unfractionated, served as the source for total RNA extraction. Sequenced input: whole blood. This clonotype originated in a human donor in good health. Some clones in this sample may be carry-over from other donors' samples.

CDR3 in amino acids: CASSLGTATPEAFF. CDR3 coding DNA: TGTGCCAGCAGTTTGGGGACGGCGACTCCTGAAGCTTTCTTT. The chain combines TRBV6-6 with TRBJ1-1; TRBD1 might be the D (5 bases). The V end was cut by 4 bases, the J end by 6 bases, with 15 bases between. CDR3 size: 14 residues. Germline CDR1 and CDR2: MNHNY and SVGAGI (reference sequence).